This passage covers 28 T cell receptor beta chains from one sample sequenced in a study of graft-versus-host responses after intestinal transplantation. Using immunoSEQ multiplex PCR, the repertoire was profiled, and TCRdb retains in-frame clones only, with some absent. Here the sample spans under 150,000 clones, about 95% being singletons. Their antigens are not known. Sequenced material: unstimulated CD8+ T cells sorted from spleen or lymph node cells, taken before intestinal transplant. All receptors derive from a human donor who received an intestinal transplant.

This clone was counted a single time. V is TRBV28 and J is TRBJ2-3; D is uncertain. The CDR3 runs 14 residues. Per germline, CDR1 MDHEN and CDR2 SYDVKM. The V end was cut by 2 bases, the J end by 2 bases, with 8 bases between. CDR3 nucleotide sequence: TGTGCCAGCAGTTTAGGGCCCTACACAGATACGCAGTATTTT. This translates into CASSLGPYTDTQYF.

This chain connects TRBV27 to TRBJ2-7; TRBD2 matches 7 bases. CDR1 is MNHEY and CDR2 is SMNVEV in the germline V gene (reference sequence). This CDR3 spans 13 amino acids. The trim removed 5 bases at V and 3 bases at J, leaving 4 bases unmatched. CDR3 loop: CASSIGLVYEQYF. The CDR3 DNA reads as TGTGCCAGCAGTATCGGACTAGTCTACGAGCAGTACTTC.

This chain joins TRBV4-1 and TRBJ2-7, with D possibly being TRBD2 (6 bases). The CDR3 covers 14 residues. CDR1 and CDR2 from the germline V gene are MGHRA and YSYEKL. V was cut by 5 bases and J by 6 bases, with 17 bases left in between. DNA for the CDR3: TGCGCCAGCAGCACTCGCCTGGGAGGAGGCGAGCAGTACTTC. As protein: CASSTRLGGGEQYF.

This clone was seen a few times. CDR3 sequence (DNA): TGCGCCAGCAGCCACTACCGAAGCGGGACCTACAATGAGCAGTTCTTC. Its translation: CASSHYRSGTYNEQFF. The rearrangement joins TRBV4-3 to TRBJ2-1; 7 bases align to TRBD2. CDR3 length equals 16 residues. Trimming cost V 3 bases and J 2 bases; bases outside gene matches: 7. Germline-derived CDR1 and CDR2 are LGHNA and YSLEER.

The J gene is TRBJ2-7, the V gene TRBV6-5, with a weak D call TRBD1 (5 bases). This CDR3 is built from 13 residues. The V end lost 5 bases, the J end lost 3 bases, and 11 bases lay between the germline ends. Germline V CDR1 and CDR2: MNHEY, SVGAGI. This chain's CDR3 is CASSLTGVYEQYF. For the CDR3, the DNA is TGTGCCAGCAGTCTCACAGGAGTCTACGAGCAGTACTTC.

The gene calls are TRBV27 and TRBJ2-7; 7 positions match TRBD2. This CDR3 is 18 amino acids long. Germline-derived CDR1 and CDR2 are MNHEY and SMNVEV (reference sequence). After removal of 6 bases from V and 1 base from J, the junction contained 18 bases not matched to a gene. CDR3 protein: CASSPTYLGGGESYEQYF. In DNA form, the CDR3 reads TGTGCCAGCAGCCCCACCTATTTGGGGGGGGGTGAGTCCTACGAGCAGTACTTC.

The chain combines TRBV29-1 with TRBJ2-1; no clear D gene. CDR1 is SQVTM and CDR2 is ANQGSEA in the germline V gene. This CDR3 comprises 11 residues. V lost 2 bases, J lost 7 bases, and 6 bases lay in between. The DNA for the CDR3 is TGCAGCGTTGAACGGCGGAATGAGCAGTTCTTC. Protein product: CSVERRNEQFF.

With regard to this clone: The same CDR3 can be traced to other DNA sequences in this sample. The rearrangement links TRBV7-6 to TRBJ2-2; D is uncertain. Germline CDR1 and CDR2: SGHVS and FNYEAQ. This CDR3 is 12 amino acids long. V was cut by 3 bases and J by 9 bases, with 8 bases left in between. Here the CDR3 DNA reads TGTGCCAGCAGCTTGGACGACCGGGAGCTGTTTTTT. Protein product: CASSLDDRELFF.

This sequence joins TRBV5-6 and TRBJ1-1; possible D gene TRBD1, 5 bases. The V gene lost 3 bases and the J gene lost 2 bases, with 17 bases spanning the gap. Germline V CDR1 and CDR2: SGHDT, YYEEEE. The CDR3 length is 16 residues. CDR3 bases: TGTGCCAGCAGCTCCTCGGGGGGGTCCCCAAACACTGAAGCTTTCTTT. Translation: CASSSSGGSPNTEAFF.

J is TRBJ2-7 and V is TRBV7-9; 7 nucleotides align to TRBD2. The J call could be wrong; TRBJ2-5 is a better fit for the DNA end. Germline lookup yields CDR1 SEHNR and CDR2 FQNEAQ (reference sequence). The CDR3 contains 14 residues. Here the CDR3 DNA reads TGTGCCAGCAGCTTGGGGGAGGGGATGAAGACCCAGTACTTC. It is translated as CASSLGEGMKTQYF.

This clone occurred once. J is TRBJ1-2 and V is TRBV28, with 7 positions matching TRBD1. Losses at the gene ends were 7 bases for V and 0 bases for J; bases not matched to a gene: 11. This CDR3 comprises 16 residues. Per germline, CDR1 MDHEN and CDR2 SYDVKM. CDR3 bases: TGTGCCAGCACCTCCAGCGTTGACAGGGCTAACTATGGCTACACCTTC. The encoded protein is CASTSSVDRANYGYTF.

The chain has TRBV6-5 and TRBJ2-7; D tentatively fits TRBD1 or TRBD2 (5 bases each). This CDR3 has 13 amino acids. The V end lost 4 bases, the J end lost 7 bases, and 14 bases lay between the germline ends. Germline CDR1 MNHEY, CDR2 SVGAGI. The CDR3 loop is CASSSGTQVEQYF. DNA of the CDR3: TGTGCCAGCAGTTCCGGGACCCAGGTGGAGCAGTACTTC.

V is TRBV11-2 and J is TRBJ2-7; the match to TRBD2 covers 10 bases. The CDR3 contains 14 residues. V lost 1 base, J lost 7 bases, and 4 bases stayed unmatched. The germline V gene has CDR1 SGHAT and CDR2 FQNNGV. CDR3 DNA: TGTGCCAGCAGCTTAGCACTAGCGGGATATGAGCAGTACTTC. Translated, it gives CASSLALAGYEQYF.

This clone has only one observation. The chain couples TRBV9 to TRBJ1-2; 7 positions match TRBD1. After removal of 3 bases from V and 3 bases from J, the junction contained 5 bases not matched to a gene. The CDR3 is 14 residues long. Per germline, CDR1 SGDLS and CDR2 YYNGEE. The CDR3 DNA follows: TGTGCCAGCAGCGGTGGGACAGCTTACTATGGCTACACCTTC. Translation gives CASSGGTAYYGYTF.

The chain recombines TRBV4-3 with TRBJ2-5; the D gene is possibly TRBD1 (6 bases). Trimming took off 2 bases at V and 8 bases at J, with 18 bases between the two ends. The CDR3 runs 15 residues. CDR1 and CDR2 (germline): LGHNA, YSLEER. The CDR3 region has the DNA TGCGCCAGCAGCCAAAAGATATGGGCAGGGGCCACCCAGTACTTC. Translated, it gives CASSQKIWAGATQYF.

The J gene is TRBJ2-7, the V gene TRBV5-1; D may correspond to TRBD1 or TRBD2 (6 bases each). The CDR3 is made up of 15 amino acids. Deletions cut 4 bases from V and 0 bases from J, with 14 bases between. CDR1 and CDR2 (germline): SGHRS, YFSETQ. The CDR3 loop reads CASSISGASSYEQYF. CDR3 bases: TGCGCCAGCAGCATCTCGGGGGCCAGCTCCTACGAGCAGTACTTC. Full variable domain (remainder filled in from reference TRBV5-1 and TRBJ2-7): KAGVTQTPRYLIKTRGQQVTLSCSPISGHRSVSWYQQTPGQGLQFLFEYFSETQRNKGNFPGRFSGRQFSNSRSEMNVSTLELGDSALYLCASSISGASSYEQYFGPGTRLTVT.

For the CDR3, the DNA is TGTGCCAGCAGCTTAGCGGACGGTTTGGATGAGCAGTTCTTC. Encoded protein: CASSLADGLDEQFF. The V gene is TRBV7-8, the J gene TRBJ2-1; D gene uncertain. The CDR3 loop spans 14 amino acids. The ends were cut back, 0 bases at V and 8 bases at J, with 11 bases in the middle. Germline CDR1 and CDR2: SGHVS and FQNEAQ.

The chain joins TRBV4-1 to TRBJ2-7; 7 bases map to TRBD2. CDR1 and CDR2 (germline): MGHRA, YSYEKL. The junction had 6 bases not matched to a gene; V was cut back by 2 bases and J by 2 bases. The CDR3 runs to 15 residues. The CDR3 DNA is TGCGCCAGCAGCCAAAAAGCGGGACTTCCCTACGAGCAGTACTTC. Translating it yields CASSQKAGLPYEQYF.

In this sample, this clone turned up once. V and J are TRBV25-1 and TRBJ2-1; 8 bases are shared with TRBD2. The germline V gene has CDR1 MGHDK and CDR2 SYGVNS. Trimming cost V 4 bases and J 7 bases; bases outside gene matches: 12. The CDR3 totals 16 residues. In DNA, the CDR3 is TGTGCCAGCAGTGCCCTAGCGGGCATTAAAGAAAATGAGCAGTTCTTC. Amino acid sequence: CASSALAGIKENEQFF.

This chain joins TRBV7-8 and TRBJ1-2, with D perhaps TRBD1 (6 bases). The CDR3 loop spans 15 amino acids. Germline loops: CDR1 SGHVS, CDR2 FQNEAQ. V was clipped by 5 bases and J by 8 bases, with 21 bases between them. As DNA, the CDR3 is TGTGCCAGCAGCATAATTTCCCCAGCAGGGGAAGGCTACACCTTC. This encodes CASSIISPAGEGYTF.

The V gene is TRBV18, the J gene TRBJ2-7; the match to TRBD1 covers 9 bases. Germline values: CDR1 KGHSH, CDR2 LQKENI. This CDR3 is 18 amino acids long. With V trimmed by 1 base and J by 5 bases, 15 bases remained unmatched. The DNA for the CDR3 is TGTGCCAGCTCACCACTCCTATCCCGGACAGGGGTTTTCGACGAGCAGTACTTC. Amino acid sequence: CASSPLLSRTGVFDEQYF.

The chain is built from TRBV19 and TRBJ1-1; no firm D call. CDR1 is LNHDA and CDR2 is SQIVND in the germline V gene (reference sequence). Trimming shortened V by 3 bases and J by 0 bases, and 11 bases separated the two germline ends. CDR3 length: 15 amino acids. The CDR3 reads CASSISFNLNTEAFF. DNA of the CDR3: TGTGCCAGTAGTATTTCATTCAATCTGAACACTGAAGCTTTCTTT.

The chain couples TRBV19 to TRBJ2-2, with 7 bases aligning to TRBD2. V was clipped by 7 bases and J by 4 bases; unmatched bases: 9. CDR3 length: 15 amino acids. Germline loops: CDR1 LNHDA, CDR2 SQIVND (reference sequence). Here the CDR3 DNA reads TGTGCCAGTACTGGGAGCGGGGCGGGCACCGGGGAGCTGTTTTTT. Its translation is CASTGSGAGTGELFF. Combining the CDR3 with reference TRBV19 and TRBJ2-2 gives the whole variable domain DGGITQSPKYLFRKEGQNVTLSCEQNLNHDAMYWYRQDPGQGLRLIYYSQIVNDFQKGDIAEGYSVSREKKESFPLTVTSAQKNPTAFYLCASTGSGAGTGELFFGEGSRLTVL.

This clone was picked up one time. This chain joins TRBV6-5 and TRBJ2-7; 12 bases line up with TRBD1. The ends lost 1 base at V and 7 bases at J; junction bases unmatched: 8. The CDR3 has 16 residues. Germline CDR1 and CDR2: MNHEY and SVGAGI. The CDR3 bases are TGTGCCAGCAGTTACTATGCGGGACAGGGGGCAGGGGAGCAGTACTTC. The encoded protein is CASSYYAGQGAGEQYF.

This sequence joins TRBV28 and TRBJ1-1; no clear D. Trimming took off 5 bases at V and 3 bases at J, with 13 bases between the two ends. The CDR3 loop spans 14 amino acids. CDR1 is MDHEN, CDR2 SYDVKM, per germline. CDR3 sequence reads: CASSPRLWDTEAFF. The CDR3 region has the DNA TGTGCCAGCAGTCCCCGGCTGTGGGACACTGAAGCTTTCTTT.

This chain joins TRBV30 and TRBJ2-7, with D perhaps TRBD1 or TRBD2 (7 bases each). This CDR3 comprises 14 residues. The V end was cut by 4 bases, the J end by 3 bases, with 16 bases between. CDR1 GTSNPN and CDR2 SVGIG come from the germline V gene (reference sequence). The CDR3 nucleotides read TGTGCCTGGAACCCTCAGGGGGGGCACTACGAGCAGTACTTC. Translated: CAWNPQGGHYEQYF.

This chain links TRBV14 with TRBJ2-7; no clear D. The V gene's germline CDR1 is SGHDN and CDR2 FVKESK. V was trimmed by 3 bases and J by 6 bases, leaving 9 bases between them. The CDR3 runs 12 residues. The CDR3 protein is CASSHQRSEQYF. CDR3 DNA: TGTGCCAGCAGCCACCAGAGGAGCGAGCAGTACTTC.

The chain uses TRBV4-2 and TRBJ2-2; 11 bases fit TRBD2. Trimming removed 2 bases from V and 4 bases from J; junction bases left unmatched: 9. Germline lookup yields CDR1 LGHNA and CDR2 YNFKEQ. The CDR3 is 18 residues long. CDR3 protein: CASSQIKGGLAVTGELFF. In nucleotides, the CDR3 is TGTGCCAGCAGCCAAATAAAGGGGGGACTAGCGGTCACCGGGGAGCTGTTTTTT.